This T cell receptor (beta chain) appears in the sequencing data of a study of Graves' ophthalmopathy and Graves' hyperthyroidism. The study, taken as a whole, reports: Most expanded thyroid clonotypes above 0.001 frequency also appeared in blood.

The CDR3 is made up of 15 amino acids. V shed 6 bases and J 7 bases; nucleotides not matched to a gene: 15. Germline CDR1 is DFQATT and CDR2 is SNEGSKA (reference sequence). Serum thyroxine and TRAb, along with clinical symptoms, thyroid ultrasound and orbital computed tomography, were what diagnosis relied on. This clonotype was recorded many times. The antigen is undetermined. Amplifying from RNA transcripts, the study obtained TCR beta CDR3 regions. First-round RT-PCR relied on HTBI primers, and a second-round multiplex PCR came next. TCRdb called the multiplex PCR reads again in MiXCR, with one record for every CDR3 protein. Of about half a million distinct CDR3 sequences listed, approximately 14% are singletons.

The receptor was isolated from a woman in her 30s with Graves' ophthalmopathy. V and J are TRBV20-1 and TRBJ2-7, with 10 positions matching TRBD2. The specimen was blood. The CDR3 bases are TGCAGTGCCTGGGCGGAAGCGGGGGGGCTAGAAGAGCAGTACTTC. Amino acid sequence: CSAWAEAGGLEEQYF.